Sequencing of this T cell receptor (beta chain) was carried out in a study of CD8+ T cells in alopecia areata. RNA extraction and reverse transcription yielded cDNA as sequencing template. Using immunoSEQ multiplex PCR, the repertoire was profiled, and TCRdb retains in-frame clones only, with some absent. Of a few hundred thousand clones in the sample, around 67% are singletons; the top ten hold around 1.2%. Unmatched junction bases numbered 3, after V lost 4 bases and J lost 0 bases. CDR1 and CDR2 (germline): SGHRS, YFSETQ. This CDR3 has 15 residues. Sequencing used CD4+ T cells sorted from blood, obtained at week 0. The receptor was isolated from a human donor with alopecia areata. The chain carries TRBV5-1 and TRBJ2-3; 9 positions match TRBD2. The CDR3 loop is CASSSGGPSTDTQYF. The CDR3 DNA follows: TGCGCCAGCAGCAGCGGGGGGCCTAGCACAGATACGCAGTATTTT.